The next 24 T cell receptor beta chains were all read from a single sample in a study of identical twins. TCRdb re-analysed the 5' RACE reads in MiXCR, keeping a single row per CDR3 protein. The sample lists about 1.7 million distinct CDR3 sequences, around a third seen once, with about 0.27% in the top ten. Material for sequencing was cord blood. The source of these receptors is a newborn girl in good health.

V usage is TRBV7-8 and J usage is TRBJ2-3; tentatively, D is TRBD1 (5 bases). V lost 2 bases, J lost 4 bases, and 10 bases lay in between. The germline V gene has CDR1 SGHVS and CDR2 FQNEAQ. This CDR3 is built from 14 residues. CDR3 sequence (DNA): TGTGCCAGCAGCTTAACAGGAAGGCCAGATACGCAGTATTTT. It specifies CASSLTGRPDTQYF.

This chain's CDR3 is CASRTAASYEQYF. CDR3 DNA: TGTGCCAGCAGAACAGCAGCTTCCTACGAGCAGTACTTC. The chain has TRBV7-2 and TRBJ2-7; D gene uncertain. Trimming took off 6 bases at V and 1 base at J, with 10 bases between the two ends. CDR1 SGHTA and CDR2 FQGNSA come from the germline V gene. This CDR3 has 13 residues.

The table lists this clonotype with a few counts. This chain links TRBV20-1 with TRBJ2-7, with TRBD2 identical over 8 bases. From germline, CDR1 is DFQATT and CDR2 SNEGSKA (reference sequence). This CDR3 spans 15 amino acids. Trimming at V came to 5 bases and at J to 6 bases, leaving 15 bases not matched to a gene. The CDR3 DNA is TGCAGTGCTCCAATCGGGGGGGCTTCTAGGAGCGAGCAGTACTTC. Its translation is CSAPIGGASRSEQYF.

The genes are TRBV20-1 and TRBJ1-5; D uncertain. The germline V gene has CDR1 DFQATT and CDR2 SNEGSKA (reference sequence). This CDR3 is built from 12 residues. Trimming removed 5 bases at V and 7 bases at J, with 12 bases between. CDR3 in amino acids: CSAPSSGQPQHF. CDR3 in DNA: TGCAGTGCTCCTTCCTCGGGCCAGCCCCAGCATTTT.

In this sample, this clonotype turned up many times. The chain has TRBV4-2 and TRBJ2-7; 8 positions agree with TRBD1. This CDR3 contains 14 residues. Germline CDR1 LGHNA, CDR2 YNFKEQ. The ends lost 0 bases at V and 3 bases at J; junction bases unmatched: 1. CDR3 DNA: TGTGCCAGCAGCCAAGAGGGACAGGACTACGAGCAGTACTTC. Protein product: CASSQEGQDYEQYF.

The J gene is TRBJ2-1, the V gene TRBV9; possibly TRBD1 for D (5 bases). Germline loops: CDR1 SGDLS, CDR2 YYNGEE. V lost 1 base and J 6 bases, leaving 11 bases between the germline ends. The CDR3 covers 14 residues. The CDR3 DNA sequence: TGTGCCAGCAGCGTATTAGGGGCAGGCAATGAGCAGTTCTTC. It specifies CASSVLGAGNEQFF.

V and J are TRBV14 and TRBJ2-1, with a weak D call TRBD2 (5 bases). V gave up 4 bases and J gave up 9 bases, with 22 bases separating them. The germline V gene has CDR1 SGHDN and CDR2 FVKESK. This CDR3 spans 16 amino acids. The CDR3 nucleotides are TGTGCCAGCAGCCCTAGCTTGGCTCCGGAGGTGGGTGAGCAGTTCTTC. It is translated as CASSPSLAPEVGEQFF. Full variable domain (missing parts from reference TRBV14 and TRBJ2-1): EAGVTQFPSHSVIEKGQTVTLRCDPISGHDNLYWYRRVMGKEIKFLLHFVKESKQDESGMPNNRFLAERTGGTYSTLKVQPAELEDSGVYFCASSPSLAPEVGEQFFGPGTRLTVL.

In its sample, this clonotype was seen a few times. The genes are TRBV6-1 and TRBJ2-7, with D possibly being TRBD2 (7 bases). V dropped 5 bases and J dropped 0 bases, with 26 bases sitting between them. CDR1 is MNHNS and CDR2 is SASEGT in the germline V gene. This CDR3 region has 19 residues. In DNA form, the CDR3 reads TGTGCCAGCAGTCCCCGGAGGTCCGGGGGGCCCCTGAGCTCCTACGAGCAGTACTTC. Its translation: CASSPRRSGGPLSSYEQYF.

For the CDR3, the DNA is TGCGCCAGCAGCCAAGGATTGGGGGGGAGACAGTTCTTC. It encodes CASSQGLGGRQFF. This chain joins TRBV4-1 and TRBJ2-1; 7 nucleotides align to TRBD2. Germline lookup yields CDR1 MGHRA and CDR2 YSYEKL. CDR3 length equals 13 residues. V lost 1 base, J lost 13 bases, and 7 bases stayed unmatched.

This clonotype was found a few times. The rearrangement joins TRBV27 to TRBJ1-1, with 8 positions matching TRBD1. V shed 9 bases, J shed 4 bases, and the junction held 4 bases outside the gene matches. CDR1 MNHEY and CDR2 SMNVEV come from the germline V gene (reference sequence). The CDR3 has 12 amino acids. The CDR3 loop is CASLQGVTEAFF. The DNA of the CDR3 is TGTGCCAGTTTACAGGGGGTCACTGAAGCTTTCTTT.

Remarks on this clonotype: Germline and junction disagree at one end, which may indicate a read error. V and J are TRBV25-1 and TRBJ2-1; the D gene is possibly TRBD2 (6 bases). From germline, CDR1 is MGHDK and CDR2 SYGVNS. The CDR3 extends over 14 amino acids. The CDR3 DNA is TGTGCCGGCAGTGAATCAATGGGGGGCAATGAGCAGTTCTTC. Protein product: CAGSESMGGNEQFF.

The count of this clonotype is one. The chain links TRBV14 to TRBJ2-7; no clear D gene. The V and J ends lost 1 base and 7 bases respectively, with 17 bases between them. In germline, CDR1 is SGHDN, CDR2 FVKESK. The CDR3 length is 15 residues. In DNA form, the CDR3 reads TGTGCCAGCAGCCAAGCGGTACCCTTGTACAATGAGCAGTACTTC. Translating it yields CASSQAVPLYNEQYF.

This clonotype was picked up a small number of times. This chain connects TRBV19 to TRBJ1-2, with D uncertain. CDR3 length: 13 residues. Trimming shortened V by 3 bases and J by 4 bases, and 9 bases separated the two germline ends. From germline, CDR1 is LNHDA and CDR2 SQIVND (reference sequence). Here the CDR3 DNA reads TGTGCCAGTAGTATCGGCAGCCTCTATGGCTACACCTTC. Translated: CASSIGSLYGYTF.

V and J are TRBV28 and TRBJ1-6, with D hard to call. Germline assignment: CDR1 MDHEN and CDR2 SYDVKM. Trimming removed 6 bases from V and 7 bases from J, with 19 bases in between. There are 16 residues in the CDR3. The CDR3 sequence: CASSSTSRGTNSPLHF. The CDR3 DNA reads TGTGCCAGCAGCTCTACCTCCCGGGGAACGAATTCACCCCTCCACTTT.

The chain links TRBV20-1 to TRBJ2-3; 13 bases fit TRBD2. Germline trimming cut 5 bases from V and 0 bases from J; bases unmatched to any gene: 8. The CDR3 runs to 17 residues. Per germline, CDR1 DFQATT and CDR2 SNEGSKA (reference sequence). CDR3 in amino acids: CSAPRGLAGVSTDTQYF. CDR3 sequence (DNA): TGCAGTGCTCCCCGAGGACTAGCGGGGGTTAGCACAGATACGCAGTATTTT.

This clonotype was recorded once. The chain uses TRBV10-3 and TRBJ2-5, with TRBD2 matching 7 bases. V lost 7 bases, J lost 11 bases, and 13 bases stayed unmatched. The CDR3 is 13 residues long. Per the germline V gene, CDR1 is ENHRY and CDR2 is SYGVKD. The CDR3 sequence: CAITREPHNEQYF. The CDR3 bases are TGTGCCATCACGCGGGAGCCCCACAATGAGCAGTACTTC.

The sample holds many counts of this clonotype. This sequence joins TRBV12-3 or TRBV12-4 and TRBJ2-5; D not certain. The J call may be faulty, since TRBJ2-7 better matches the DNA end. The CDR3 contains 11 residues. The CDR3 coding sequence is TGTGCCAGCAGTTTCAGGACCGAGCAGTACTTC. This translates into CASSFRTEQYF.

This chain uses TRBV7-9 with TRBJ2-1, with 8 bases matching TRBD2. This CDR3 is built from 16 residues. J was trimmed by 4 bases and V by 5 bases; bases with no gene match: 10. Germline V gives CDR1 SEHNR, CDR2 FQNEAQ (reference sequence). The CDR3: CASSGPRLAGYNEQFF. The CDR3 region has the DNA TGTGCCAGCAGCGGGCCGCGTCTAGCGGGTTACAATGAGCAGTTCTTC.

The genes are TRBV7-2 and TRBJ1-2; D is unresolved. Germline CDR1 and CDR2: SGHTA and FQGNSA. Trimming cost V 1 base and J 6 bases, with 12 bases left between them. The CDR3 is 14 residues long. In DNA, the CDR3 is TGTGCCAGCAGCTTAGTACGGACGGACCATGGCTACACCTTC. Translation: CASSLVRTDHGYTF.

The chain links TRBV6-5 to TRBJ1-1, with TRBD1 matching 7 bases. Germline V gives CDR1 MNHEY, CDR2 SVGAGI. The CDR3 runs to 15 residues. V lost 5 bases, J lost 5 bases, and 11 bases stayed unmatched. The CDR3 nucleotides read TGTGCCAGCAGTCCTGGGACAGCCCCCCAGACTGAAGCTTTCTTT. The encoded protein is CASSPGTAPQTEAFF.

The chain employs TRBV11-2 and TRBJ1-4, with D maybe TRBD1 (5 bases). The CDR3 is 13 amino acids. Germline CDR1 reads SGHAT; CDR2 reads FQNNGV. The V and J ends lost 4 bases and 7 bases respectively, with 10 bases between them. CDR3 protein: CASSYLGGEKLFF. CDR3 DNA sequence: TGTGCCAGCAGCTACCTCGGGGGTGAAAAACTGTTTTTT.

The chain recombines TRBV7-9 with TRBJ1-2; D gene ambiguous. Germline V lookup: CDR1 SEHNR, CDR2 FQNEAQ (reference sequence). CDR3 length: 16 residues. Deletions cut 7 bases from V and 1 base from J, with 19 bases between. The CDR3 DNA is TGTGCCAGCAATAGACCCGGAAGTTCTAATAACTATGGCTACACCTTC. It specifies CASNRPGSSNNYGYTF.

The rearrangement joins TRBV28 to TRBJ2-5, with 9 bases aligning to TRBD1. J lost 4 bases, V lost 3 bases, and 3 bases had no gene match. Germline V gene lookup returns CDR1 MDHEN and CDR2 SYDVKM. The CDR3 contains 14 residues. This chain's CDR3 is CASSLADRGETQYF. The CDR3 nucleotides read TGTGCCAGCAGTTTGGCGGACAGGGGAGAGACCCAGTACTTC.

The genes are TRBV29-1 and TRBJ2-3; D is perhaps TRBD1 (6 bases). The V end lost 7 bases, the J end lost 8 bases, and 16 bases lay between the germline ends. Germline V gene sequence: CDR1 SQVTM, CDR2 ANQGSEA. The CDR3 has 12 residues. CDR3 bases: TGCAGCGGGTTGGGGGCCGGGCTTACGCAGTATTTT. It is translated as CSGLGAGLTQYF.